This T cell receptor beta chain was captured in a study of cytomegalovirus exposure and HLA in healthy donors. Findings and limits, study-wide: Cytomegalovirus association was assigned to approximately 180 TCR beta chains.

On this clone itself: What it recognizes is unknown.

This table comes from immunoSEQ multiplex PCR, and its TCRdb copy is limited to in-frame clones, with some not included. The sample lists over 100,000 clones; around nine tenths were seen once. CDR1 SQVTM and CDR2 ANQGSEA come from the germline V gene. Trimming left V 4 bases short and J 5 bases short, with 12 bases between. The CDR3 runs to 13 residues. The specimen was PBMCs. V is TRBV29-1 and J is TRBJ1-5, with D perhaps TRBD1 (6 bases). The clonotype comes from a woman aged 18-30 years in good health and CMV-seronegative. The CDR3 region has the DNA TGCAGCGTTGGAGCGGCAGGGGATCAGCCCCAGCATTTT. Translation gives CSVGAAGDQPQHF.